Below are 18 T cell receptor beta chains sequenced from a single sample in a study of CD8+CD57+ T cells in acquired aplastic anemia. TCR beta VDJ combinations and CDR3 sequences were profiled from genomic DNA. TCRdb ran MiXCR on the reads and lists one entry per CDR3 protein. This repertoire shows about 400,000 distinct CDR3 sequences, under 80% found once; its top ten account for more than 3.5%. Sequencing input: sorted CD4+, CD8+, or CD8+CD57+ T cells (not recorded which) from PBMCs. The source of these receptors is a human donor in good health, serving as a control.

The chain couples TRBV5-8 to TRBJ2-7, with 8 bases aligning to TRBD1. V dropped 4 bases and J dropped 3; count of bases not matched to a gene: 3. The CDR3 has 13 amino acids. Germline CDR1 is SGHTS and CDR2 is YDEGEE. The CDR3 DNA follows: TGTGCCAGCAGCAGGGGACAGGTCTACGAGCAGTACTTC. Its protein is CASSRGQVYEQYF.

This clonotype has only one observation. The chain links TRBV7-3 to TRBJ2-1; 9 nucleotides align to TRBD2. The J call could be wrong; TRBJ2-5 is a better fit for the DNA end. CDR1 and CDR2 (germline): SGHTA, FQGTGA. This CDR3 contains 17 residues. The CDR3 coding sequence is TGTGCCAGCAGCCCTACCGTCGGCGGGAGGGCCTTGGAGACCCAGTACTTC. Amino acid sequence: CASSPTVGGRALETQYF.

Regarding this clonotype: Since the CDR3 does not end with the conserved phenylalanine or tryptophan, this likely comes from a read error. No DNA is shown, since the ends of the CDR3 on it are uncertain; the CDR3 is the one TCRdb lists. The rearrangement links TRBV9 to TRBJ2-7; TRBD1, the table's D call, lacks a check against the DNA. Germline assignment: CDR1 SGDLS and CDR2 YYNGEE. The length of the CDR3 is 12 amino acids, counting both ends. This CDR3 reads CASSLGSGQGGP.

The CDR3 DNA reads TGTGCCAGCAGTTCCGCCCGGTTCTCCTACAATGAGCAGTTCTTC. Translating it yields CASSSARFSYNEQFF. This sequence joins TRBV6-5 and TRBJ2-1; no clear D. The CDR3 runs to 15 residues. CDR1 is MNHEY, CDR2 SVGAGI, per germline. Trimming took 4 bases from V and 0 from J, leaving 10 bases between them.

This clonotype has only a few counts. The chain's CDR3 is CASRALTGIGELFF. CDR3 in DNA: TGCGCCAGCAGGGCCCTAACAGGGATCGGGGAGCTGTTTTTT. The chain recombines TRBV10-2 with TRBJ2-2, with D possibly matching TRBD1 (6 bases). Germline lookup yields CDR1 WSHSY and CDR2 SAAADI. CDR3 length equals 14 residues. V was pared by 6 bases and J by 7 bases, with 15 bases between.

As concerns this clonotype: An end of the junction does not agree with germline; a read error may underlie this. V is TRBV7-8 and J is TRBJ1-2, with 7 bases identical to TRBD1. The V gene's germline CDR1 is SGHVS and CDR2 FQNEAQ. The CDR3 extends over 15 amino acids. The CDR3 is CASSQGVRVYEQYTF. DNA of the CDR3: TGCGCCAGCAGCCAGGGGGTCAGGGTCTACGAGCAGTACACCTTC. The full variable domain, with the rest looked up from reference TRBV7-8 and TRBJ1-2, is GAGVSQSPRYKVAKRGQDVALRCDPISGHVSLFWYQQALGQGPEFLTYFQNEAQLDKSGLPSDRFFAERPEGSVSTLKIQRTQQEDSAVYLCASSQGVRVYEQYTFGSGTRLTVV.

The chain has TRBV9 and TRBJ2-5; possible D gene TRBD2, 5 bases. The ends were cut back, 4 bases at V and 8 bases at J, with 24 bases in the middle. Germline values: CDR1 SGDLS, CDR2 YYNGEE. The CDR3 is 16 amino acids. The CDR3 coding sequence is TGTGCCAGCAGCCCTTGCTGGAGAGCCGGGGTGAGCACCCAGTACTTC. It codes for CASSPCWRAGVSTQYF.

With regard to this clonotype: An end of the junction does not agree with germline; a read error may underlie this. The V and J genes are TRBV5-5 and TRBJ1-5, with D hard to call. This CDR3 has 16 residues. Germline-derived CDR1 and CDR2 are SGHKS and YYEKEE (reference sequence). In nucleotides, the CDR3 is TGCGCCACCAGCGTGAAACGCGGAGGTTACAATCAGCCCCAGCATTTT. Translating gives CATSVKRGGYNQPQHF.

A word on this clonotype: Relative to the germline gene, one junction end is altered; a read error may explain this. The chain employs TRBV20-1 and TRBJ1-3, with D possibly being TRBD1 (5 bases). There are 10 residues in the CDR3. CDR1 and CDR2 from the germline V gene are DFQATT and SNEGSKA (reference sequence). The CDR3 region is CSGGGSTIYF. CDR3 sequence (DNA): TGCAGTGGCGGGGGAAGCACCATATATTTT.

On this clonotype itself: No conserved phenylalanine or tryptophan ends this CDR3, so it is likely a read error. The limits of the CDR3 on the DNA are not certain, so only TCRdb's listed CDR3 is given. The gene calls are TRBV7-9 and TRBJ2-7; the table's D call, TRBD1, has no DNA check behind it. The CDR3 extends over 13 residues, inclusive of both ends. From germline, CDR1 is SEHNR and CDR2 FQNEAQ (reference sequence). CDR3 amino acids: CASSLGDVCAHRD.

The chain uses TRBV19 and TRBJ1-2; TRBD1 agrees at 9 bases. V shed 5 bases, J shed 5 bases, and the junction held 9 bases outside the gene matches. The germline CDR1 and CDR2 sequences are LNHDA and SQIVND (reference sequence). This CDR3 contains 15 residues. CDR3 sequence (DNA): TGTGCCAGTAGTCAATTGGGGACAGGGCCGTATGGCTACACCTTC. Translation: CASSQLGTGPYGYTF. The full variable domain, completed using reference TRBV19 and TRBJ1-2, is DGGITQSPKYLFRKEGQNVTLSCEQNLNHDAMYWYRQDPGQGLRLIYYSQIVNDFQKGDIAEGYSVSREKKESFPLTVTSAQKNPTAFYLCASSQLGTGPYGYTFGSGTRLTVV.

A remark on this clonotype: The conserved final phenylalanine or tryptophan is absent from the CDR3, which likely points to a read error. Because the CDR3's place on the DNA is in doubt, the DNA is left out and the CDR3 is given as listed by TCRdb. The rearrangement links TRBV9 to TRBJ1-5; the tabulated D call, TRBD1, remains unverified against the DNA. The CDR3 has 13 residues if both end residues are counted. Germline V gene lookup returns CDR1 SGDLS and CDR2 YYNGEE. CDR3 loop: CASSVGGSGANVL.

About this clonotype itself: One end of the junction fails to match germline, which may point to a read error. The J gene is TRBJ2-1, the V gene TRBV15; perhaps TRBD1 as D (6 bases). The CDR3 spans 14 residues. Per germline, CDR1 LNHNV and CDR2 YYDKDF (reference sequence). The CDR3 DNA reads as TGTGCCACCAGCGAAGAAGGGGGACCAGTCGGTCATTCCTTC. Translated, it gives CATSEEGGPVGHSF.

This chain links TRBV19 with TRBJ1-2, with D unresolved. Germline CDR1 and CDR2: LNHDA and SQIVND (reference sequence). V shed 2 bases and J shed 8 bases, with 15 bases lying between them. The CDR3 length is 14 residues. DNA of the CDR3: TGTGCCAGTAGTATACGCCCCGATGGCGGAGGCTACACCTTC. Translation gives CASSIRPDGGGYTF.

The V call is TRBV20-1, the J call TRBJ2-1; possible D gene TRBD1, 5 bases. Germline assignment: CDR1 DFQATT and CDR2 SNEGSKA (reference sequence). The CDR3 runs 14 residues. V was pared by 7 bases and J by 8 bases, with 21 bases between. This chain's CDR3 is CSVTRRVGADEQFF. The CDR3 DNA follows: TGCAGTGTGACACGGCGAGTAGGGGCGGATGAGCAGTTCTTC.

V is TRBV15 and J is TRBJ2-7, with D possibly matching TRBD1 (5 bases). Germline V gene lookup returns CDR1 LNHNV and CDR2 YYDKDF (reference sequence). The V and J ends lost 5 bases and 4 bases respectively, with 21 bases between them. The CDR3 has 16 residues. The CDR3 reads CATSPRGHQLKYEQYF. The CDR3 DNA reads as TGTGCCACCAGCCCCCGTGGACACCAACTCAAATACGAGCAGTACTTC.

With regard to this clonotype: At one end the junction does not follow the germline gene, possibly because of a read error. This chain joins TRBV7-2 and TRBJ2-3, with TRBD2 as a possible D gene (5 bases). Germline CDR1 reads SGHTA; CDR2 reads FQGNSA. The CDR3 contains 15 residues. The CDR3 nucleotides read TGTGCCAGCAGCGTAGCTCAGGCGGGCACAGTTTTGCACTATTTT. Translating gives CASSVAQAGTVLHYF. Looking up the rest from reference TRBV7-2 and TRBJ2-3 gives the full variable domain: GAGVSQSPSNKVTEKGKDVELRCDPISGHTALYWYRQSLGQGLEFLIYFQGNSAPDKSGLPSDRFSAERTGGSVSTLTIQRTQQEDSAVYLCASSVAQAGTVLHYFGPGTRLTVL.

This clonotype was seen many times. The chain uses TRBV10-1 and TRBJ1-2; D is unclear. Germline CDR1 reads WNHNN; CDR2 reads SYGVQD (reference sequence). This CDR3 is 13 amino acids long. Trimming took off 6 bases at V and 5 bases at J, with 13 bases between the two ends. CDR3 sequence (DNA): TGCGCCAGCAGGGTGGGATCAGCTTATGGCTACACCTTC. The encoded protein is CASRVGSAYGYTF.